This T cell receptor (beta chain) comes out of a study of blood T cell repertoires in COVID-19. Study-wide context: The United States, Italy and Spain supplied acute and convalescent COVID-19 samples. PBMCs, B-cell-depleted T cells, or T cells provided the cDNA or gDNA that made up the material.

Data came from immunoSEQ multiplex PCR; TCRdb stores just in-frame clones and leaves some out. The table lists 100,000 to 150,000 clones, roughly 90% of them singletons. CDR3 size: 15 residues. Trimming removed 3 bases from V and 5 bases from J, with 16 bases in between. CDR1 is SEHNR, CDR2 FQNEAQ, per germline (reference sequence). This chain connects TRBV7-9 to TRBJ2-5; unclear D gene. The sequencing sample was made of peripheral blood. The source is a man in his fifties or sixties with active COVID-19. CDR3 sequence reads: CASSFRRKNGETQYF. In DNA form, the CDR3 reads TGTGCCAGCAGCTTCAGACGAAAGAACGGGGAGACCCAGTACTTC. The full variable domain, completed using reference TRBV7-9 and TRBJ2-5, is DTGVSQNPRHKITKRGQNVTFRCDPISEHNRLYWYRQTLGQGPEFLTYFQNEAQLEKSRLLSDRFSAERPKGSFSTLEIQRTEQGDSAMYLCASSFRRKNGETQYFGPGTRLLVL.